These T cell receptor beta chains were read from a single sample in a study of CD8+ T cells in alopecia areata. Assay: immunoSEQ multiplex PCR; the TCRdb copy retains only in-frame clones and omits some. The sample has 90,000 to 150,000 clones, about 50% seen once. This sample comprised CD4+ T cells sorted from blood, obtained at week 4, from a patient treated with tofacitinib. These receptor sequences come from a human donor with alopecia areata. Each CDR3 is given with its conserved first and last residue. D genes are given only for firm matches. Where a row states a size, it is once, few, many or the class of an expanded clone; other rows omit it.

cdr3_aa cdr3_nt cdr3_length clone_size v_call d_call j_call
CASSWGTPNSNQPQHF TGTGCCAGCAGTTGGGGGACCCCGAATAGCAATCAGCCCCAGCATTTT 16 - TRBV27 - TRBJ1-5
CASSQDEGRGYGYTF TGTGCCAGCAGCCAAGATGAGGGAAGGGGCTATGGCTACACCTTC 15 few TRBV4-2 - TRBJ1-2
CASSMDRYSGNTIYF TGTGCCAGTAGTATGGACAGGTACTCTGGAAACACCATATATTTT 15 few TRBV19 TRBD1 TRBJ1-3
CSVAAGQGGQPQHF TGCAGCGTTGCCGCGGGGCAGGGCGGTCAGCCCCAGCATTTT 14 few TRBV29-1 - TRBJ1-5
CSVDSGLWYTEAFF TGCAGCGTCGACTCGGGACTCTGGTACACTGAAGCTTTCTTT 14 few TRBV29-1 - TRBJ1-1
CASSPVGGGAYDEQFF TGTGCCAGCAGCCCAGTGGGCGGGGGGGCCTACGATGAGCAGTTCTTC 16 few TRBV7-9 TRBD2 TRBJ2-1
CASSYDRAGELFF TGTGCCAGCAGTTACGACAGGGCCGGGGAGCTGTTTTTT 13 - TRBV6-6 TRBD1 TRBJ2-2
CSVEPAQGNGYTF TGCAGCGTTGAACCAGCACAGGGAAATGGCTACACCTTC 13 - TRBV29-1 - TRBJ1-2
CASSLAGSTINYGYTF TGTGCCAGCAGCTTGGCCGGCTCGACTATTAACTATGGCTACACCTTC 16 - TRBV5-4 - TRBJ1-2
CASSYSRQGSSYEQYF TGTGCCAGCAGTTACTCGCGGCAGGGGAGCTCCTACGAGCAGTACTTC 16 once TRBV6-5 - TRBJ2-7
CSVEKGQGARGYTF TGCAGCGTTGAAAAAGGACAGGGGGCGCGTGGCTACACCTTC 14 - TRBV29-1 TRBD1 TRBJ1-2
CASSTYSRPGPKDTDTQYF TGCGCCAGCAGCACCTACTCACGACCGGGACCTAAGGACACAGATACGCAGTATTTT 19 - TRBV4-1 - TRBJ2-3
CASSEGDYGYTF TGTGCCAGCAGTGAGGGAGACTATGGCTACACCTTC 12 - TRBV6-5 - TRBJ1-2
CASSLGGDGYTF TGTGCCAGCAGCTTGGGAGGGGATGGCTACACCTTC 12 - TRBV7-9 - TRBJ1-2
CASSGTEKLFF TGTGCCAGCAGCGGAACTGAAAAACTGTTTTTT 11 - TRBV2 - TRBJ1-4
CASSSATSAYEQYF TGTGCCAGCAGTAGCGCAACTAGCGCTTACGAGCAGTACTTC 14 few TRBV6-5 TRBD2 TRBJ2-7
CASSLAPLASYEQYF TGTGCCAGCAGCCTCGCCCCTCTGGCCTCCTACGAGCAGTACTTC 15 - TRBV2 - TRBJ2-7
CASSTRRGEAFF TGTGCCAGCAGTACGAGGAGAGGGGAAGCTTTCTTT 12 - TRBV25-1 - TRBJ1-1
CSVEDLTQGSDTQYF TGCAGCGTTGAAGATCTAACACAGGGGTCAGATACGCAGTATTTT 15 few TRBV29-1 TRBD1 TRBJ2-3
CASSYIRLAGGETQYF TGTGCCAGCAGTTACATCCGACTAGCGGGAGGAGAGACCCAGTACTTC 16 - TRBV6-5 TRBD2 TRBJ2-5
CASSRDIYSNQPQHF TGTGCCAGCAGCCGGGACATTTATAGCAATCAGCCCCAGCATTTT 15 - TRBV27 - TRBJ1-5
CASSVTQGNNQPQHF TGTGCCAGCAGTGTGACACAGGGGAACAATCAGCCCCAGCATTTT 15 - TRBV6-1 TRBD1 TRBJ1-5
CASSLMALAGGHEQYF TGTGCCAGCAGCCTTATGGCACTAGCGGGAGGGCACGAGCAGTACTTC 16 - TRBV11-2 TRBD2 TRBJ2-7
CASSPDLSGNTIYF TGTGCCAGCAGCCCCGATCTCTCTGGAAACACCATATATTTT 14 medium-sized TRBV7-9 - TRBJ1-3
CAWSVGTSGRISYEQYF TGTGCCTGGAGTGTTGGGACTAGCGGGAGAATATCCTACGAGCAGTACTTC 17 - TRBV30 TRBD2 TRBJ2-7
CASSLEGQGLGTQYF TGTGCCAGCAGTTTAGAAGGACAGGGCCTGGGGACCCAGTACTTC 15 - TRBV27 TRBD1 TRBJ2-5
CASSSDGTNYGYTF TGTGCCAGCAGTTCGGACGGAACGAACTATGGCTACACCTTC 14 - TRBV6-5 - TRBJ1-2
CAWSGLAGTDTQYF TGTGCCTGGAGTGGACTAGCGGGCACAGATACGCAGTATTTT 14 - TRBV30 TRBD2 TRBJ2-3
CSVEGDSQETQYF TGCAGCGTTGAGGGGGACAGCCAAGAGACCCAGTACTTC 13 few TRBV29-1 TRBD1 TRBJ2-5
CASSLAGGETQYF TGCGCCAGCAGCTTAGCAGGGGGAGAGACCCAGTACTTC 13 few TRBV5-1 TRBD1 TRBJ2-5
CATSESDTQYF TGTGCCACCAGCGAATCAGATACGCAGTATTTT 11 - TRBV15 - TRBJ2-3
CSVDGSGGRSSADTQYF TGCAGCGTTGATGGTAGCGGGGGGCGGAGCAGCGCAGATACGCAGTATTTT 17 - TRBV29-1 TRBD2 TRBJ2-3
CSVVQGANTGELFF TGCAGCGTTGTTCAGGGGGCGAACACCGGGGAGCTGTTTTTT 14 - TRBV29-1 TRBD1 TRBJ2-2
CASSQQQEGGSQYF TGCGCCAGCAGCCAACAACAGGAGGGCGGGTCTCAGTACTTC 14 few TRBV4-1 - TRBJ2-7
CSVEGKPGLAGDEQYF TGCAGCGTTGAAGGGAAACCCGGACTAGCGGGAGACGAGCAGTACTTC 16 - TRBV29-1 TRBD2 TRBJ2-7
CASSFSGGRHNEQFF TGTGCCAGCAGCTTTAGCGGGGGGCGGCACAATGAGCAGTTCTTC 15 - TRBV7-2 TRBD2 TRBJ2-1
CATSRGFGQGANQPQHF TGTGCCACCAGCAGAGGATTCGGACAGGGGGCGAATCAGCCCCAGCATTTT 17 - TRBV15 TRBD1 TRBJ1-5
CASGLSGELFF TGTGCTAGTGGTTTAAGTGGGGAGCTGTTTTTT 11 few TRBV12-5 - TRBJ2-2
CASSLAAGSNTEAFF TGTGCCAGCAGCTTAGCGGCAGGGTCGAACACTGAAGCTTTCTTT 15 few TRBV7-9 - TRBJ1-1
CASSLALAGGQNTEAFF TGTGCCAGCAGCTTAGCGTTGGCCGGTGGGCAGAACACTGAAGCTTTCTTT 17 - TRBV7-9 - TRBJ1-1
CASSLRAEAFF TGTGCCAGCAGCTTACGGGCTGAAGCTTTCTTT 11 - TRBV7-9 - TRBJ1-1
CASSFSGFNQPQHF TGTGCCAGCAGTTTTAGCGGTTTCAATCAGCCCCAGCATTTT 14 - TRBV27 - TRBJ1-5
CAWTHGLFGDTQYF TGTGCCTGGACCCATGGACTTTTCGGAGATACGCAGTATTTT 14 - TRBV30 - TRBJ2-3
CASSPTTGIAGYTF TGTGCCAGCAGCCCTACGACAGGGATAGCGGGCTACACCTTC 14 - TRBV9 TRBD1 TRBJ1-2
CASSSRQGVSGNTIYF TGTGCCAGCAGCTCCCGACAGGGAGTCTCTGGAAACACCATATATTTT 16 - TRBV4-2 TRBD1 TRBJ1-3
CSALRDETQYF TGCAGCGCACTGAGGGACGAGACCCAGTACTTC 11 - TRBV29-1 - TRBJ2-5
CASSLDGYEQYF TGCGCCAGCAGCTTGGATGGCTACGAGCAGTACTTC 12 - TRBV5-1 - TRBJ2-7
CASSAYGNEQFF TGTGCCAGCAGCGCCTATGGCAATGAGCAGTTCTTC 12 few TRBV7-3 - TRBJ2-1
CASSEKGYQPQHF TGTGCCAGCAGTGAAAAAGGATACCAGCCCCAGCATTTT 13 - TRBV6-5 - TRBJ1-5
CAWSVSNYGYTF TGTGCCTGGAGTGTGTCTAACTATGGCTACACCTTC 12 - TRBV30 - TRBJ1-2
CASSGDYTDTQYF TGTGCCAGCAGCGGAGACTACACAGATACGCAGTATTTT 13 once TRBV6-4 - TRBJ2-3
CASSSQVSNQPQHF TGTGCCAGCAGTTCCCAGGTTAGCAATCAGCCCCAGCATTTT 14 - TRBV27 - TRBJ1-5
CASSPEGTRKDTQYF TGTGCCAGCTCACCGGAGGGGACTAGAAAAGATACGCAGTATTTT 15 few TRBV18 TRBD2 TRBJ2-3